Listed here are 5 T cell receptor beta chains from one sample, sequenced in a study of tumor-infiltrating lymphocytes in glioblastoma multiforme. TCR beta libraries were built from RNA through three nested multiplex PCR rounds using modified ARM-PCR. Each CDR3 protein gets one entry after TCRdb re-called the multiplex PCR reads with MiXCR. This sample yields fewer than 15,000 distinct CDR3 sequences, of which approximately 71% are seen a single time; roughly 50% belongs to the top ten. The sample taken for sequencing was brain tumor tissue. These receptors all stem from a male donor with glioblastoma.

With respect to this clonotype: At one of its ends the junction is not consistent with the germline gene, which may arise from a read error. This sequence joins TRBV11-1 and TRBJ2-7; D assignment may be TRBD1 or TRBD2 (5 bases each). Germline V gene sequence: CDR1 SGHAT, CDR2 FQDESV (reference sequence). This CDR3 has 16 amino acids. The CDR3 loop is CASSLACLDWGYEQYF. Here the CDR3 DNA reads TGTGCCAGCAGCTTAGCGTGTCTGGACTGGGGGTACGAGCAATATTTC. Full variable domain (outside the CDR3, taken from reference TRBV11-1 and TRBJ2-7): EAEVAQSPRYKITEKSQAVAFWCDPISGHATLYWYRQILGQGPELLVQFQDESVVDDSQLPKDRFSAERLKGVDSTLKIQPAELGDSAMYLCASSLACLDWGYEQYFGPGTRLTVT.

Within the sample, this clonotype is large. The chain couples TRBV29-1 to TRBJ1-2, with 11 bases aligning to TRBD1. V shed 6 bases and J 8 bases; nucleotides not matched to a gene: 11. Germline V CDR1 and CDR2: SQVTM, ANQGSEA. This CDR3 spans 14 amino acids. CDR3 residues: CSVAGTGGGNGYTF. The DNA of the CDR3 is TGCAGCGTGGCCGGGACAGGGGGGGGCAACGGCTACACCTTC.

Notes on this clonotype: Mismatch with germline at one junction end may stem from a read error. The genes are TRBV29-1 and TRBJ2-3, with a weak D call TRBD2 (5 bases). Germline CDR1 SQVTM, CDR2 ANQGSEA. CDR3 length equals 14 residues. The chain's CDR3 is CSVELAGRPNTQYF. The CDR3 nucleotides read TGTAGCGTTGAACTCGCGGGTAGGCCGAATACGCAGTATTTT.

As regards this clonotype: One end of the junction does not line up with germline, which may come from a read error. The chain has TRBV5-4 and TRBJ1-2, with D possibly being TRBD1 (5 bases). CDR1 and CDR2 from the germline V gene are SGHNT and YYREEE (reference sequence). The CDR3 covers 17 residues. CDR3 residues: CACSPHLSGMDTYGYTF. DNA for the CDR3: TGTGCCTGCAGCCCGCACCTCTCCGGGATGGACACCTATGGCTACACCTTC.

This clonotype is labeled medium-sized. V and J are TRBV4-1 and TRBJ1-5; D is unresolved. The CDR3 is 15 amino acids. V dropped 0 bases and J dropped 5 bases, with 11 bases sitting between them. CDR1 and CDR2 from the germline V gene are MGHRA and YSYEKL. The chain's CDR3 is CASSQEINQYQPQHF. The CDR3, as DNA: TGCGCCAGCAGCCAAGAAATAAACCAATATCAGCCCCAGCATTTT.